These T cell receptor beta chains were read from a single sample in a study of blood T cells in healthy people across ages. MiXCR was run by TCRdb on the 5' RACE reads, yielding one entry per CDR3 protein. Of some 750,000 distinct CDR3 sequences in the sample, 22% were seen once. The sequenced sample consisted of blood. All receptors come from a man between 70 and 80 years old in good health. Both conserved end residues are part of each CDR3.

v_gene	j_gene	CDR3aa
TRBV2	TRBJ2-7	CASRLRDGSHYEQYF
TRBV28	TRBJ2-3	CASSPGIKQDTQYF
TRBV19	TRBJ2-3	CASSSIFPDTQYF
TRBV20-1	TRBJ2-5	CSARVPGLAGEKETQYF
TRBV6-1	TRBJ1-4	CASSPRGGPGVNEKLFF
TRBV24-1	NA	CATSDFTLTSGRGDEQFF
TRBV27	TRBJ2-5	CASTSDERETQYF
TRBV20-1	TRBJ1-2	CSARGTGGGYGYTF
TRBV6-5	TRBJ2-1	CASSRGLVNNEQFF
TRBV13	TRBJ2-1	CASSLQERNEQFF
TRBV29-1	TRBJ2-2	CSVENPSGTGKTGELFF
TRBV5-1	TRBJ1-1	CASSWGRTNTEAFF
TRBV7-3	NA	CASSSTRNEQFF
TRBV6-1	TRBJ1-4	CASRDTTNEKLFF
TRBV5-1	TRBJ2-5	CASSLNGADSQETQYF
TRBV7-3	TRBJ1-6	CASSLNGGSFDSPLHF
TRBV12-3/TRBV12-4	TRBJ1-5	CASRVTVSNQPQHF
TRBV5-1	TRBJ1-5	CASSWPVDQPQHF
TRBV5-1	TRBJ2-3	CASSQPGLAPDTQYF
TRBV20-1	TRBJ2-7	CSGSLAQGEQYF
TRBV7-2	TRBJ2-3	CASSLGASGGGQDTQYF
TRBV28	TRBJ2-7	CASSLSPGFYEQYF
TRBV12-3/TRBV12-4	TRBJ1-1	CASSLWGGTEAFF
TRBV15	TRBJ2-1	CATSRDTFLYNEQFF
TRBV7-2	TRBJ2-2	CASSLDTWTGRFGELFF
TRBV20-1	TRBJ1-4	CSAPDRVFNEKLFF
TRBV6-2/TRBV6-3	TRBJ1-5	CASSTGNRPQHF
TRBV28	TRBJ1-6	CASSPGQANSPLHF
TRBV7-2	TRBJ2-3	CASSSRSTGWSTQYF